This T cell receptor (beta chain) originates from a study of T cell responses to AZD1222 COVID-19 vaccine. The table came from immunoSEQ multiplex PCR; TCRdb's copy has only in-frame clones and leaves some out. The sample yields 95,000 to 150,000 clones, over 75% seen once. V shed 5 bases, J shed 1 base, and the junction held 11 bases outside the gene matches. Germline values: CDR1 SEHNR, CDR2 FQNEAQ (reference sequence). The CDR3 length is 17 residues. This specimen consisted of peripheral blood, obtained on day 0 of AZD1222 vaccination. This TCR was recovered from an adult in good health. The chain employs TRBV7-9 and TRBJ1-2, with 9 nucleotides matching TRBD1. Here the CDR3 DNA reads TGTGCCAGCAGCCGAACAGGGGGCGGGGAGCATAACTATGGCTACACCTTC. Translating gives CASSRTGGGEHNYGYTF.